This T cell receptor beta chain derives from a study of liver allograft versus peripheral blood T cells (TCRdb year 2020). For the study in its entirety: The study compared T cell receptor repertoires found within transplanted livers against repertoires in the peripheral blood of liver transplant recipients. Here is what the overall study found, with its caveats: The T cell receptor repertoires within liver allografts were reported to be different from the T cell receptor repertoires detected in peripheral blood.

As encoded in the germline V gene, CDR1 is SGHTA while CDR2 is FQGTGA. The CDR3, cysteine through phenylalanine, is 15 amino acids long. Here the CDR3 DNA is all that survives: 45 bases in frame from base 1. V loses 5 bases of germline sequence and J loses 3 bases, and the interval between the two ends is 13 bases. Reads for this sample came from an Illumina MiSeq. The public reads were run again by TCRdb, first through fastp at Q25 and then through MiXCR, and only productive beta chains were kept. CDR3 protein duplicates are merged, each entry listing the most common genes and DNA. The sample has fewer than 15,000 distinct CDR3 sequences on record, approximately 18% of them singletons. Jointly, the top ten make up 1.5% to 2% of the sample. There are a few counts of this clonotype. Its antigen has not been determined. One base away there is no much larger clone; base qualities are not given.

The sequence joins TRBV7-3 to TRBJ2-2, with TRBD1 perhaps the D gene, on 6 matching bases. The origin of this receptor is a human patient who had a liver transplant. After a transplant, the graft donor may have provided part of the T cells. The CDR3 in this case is CASSPGSGDTGELFF. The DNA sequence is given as TGTGCCAGCAGCCCCGGTTCAGGGGACACCGGGGAGCTGTTTTTT.